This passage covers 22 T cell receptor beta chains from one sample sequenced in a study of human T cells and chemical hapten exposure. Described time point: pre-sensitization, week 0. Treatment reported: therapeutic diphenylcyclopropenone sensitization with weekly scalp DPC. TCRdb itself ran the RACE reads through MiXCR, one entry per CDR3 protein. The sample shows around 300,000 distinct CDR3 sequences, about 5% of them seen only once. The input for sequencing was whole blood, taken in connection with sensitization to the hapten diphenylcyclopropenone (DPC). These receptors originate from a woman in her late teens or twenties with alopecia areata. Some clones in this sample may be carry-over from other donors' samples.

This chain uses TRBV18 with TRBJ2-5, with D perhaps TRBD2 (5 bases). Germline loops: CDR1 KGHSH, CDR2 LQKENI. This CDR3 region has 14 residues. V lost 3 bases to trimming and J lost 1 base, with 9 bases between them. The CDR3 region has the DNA TGTGCCAGCTCACCCCCAGCGGCCCAAGAGACCCAGTACTTC. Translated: CASSPPAAQETQYF.

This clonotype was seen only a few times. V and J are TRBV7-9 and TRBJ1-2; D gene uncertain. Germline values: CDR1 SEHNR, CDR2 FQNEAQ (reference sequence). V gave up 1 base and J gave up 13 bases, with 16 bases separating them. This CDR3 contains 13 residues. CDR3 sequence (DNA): TGTGCCAGCAGCTTAGACGGACTCCGGTTGGTCACCTTC. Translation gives CASSLDGLRLVTF.

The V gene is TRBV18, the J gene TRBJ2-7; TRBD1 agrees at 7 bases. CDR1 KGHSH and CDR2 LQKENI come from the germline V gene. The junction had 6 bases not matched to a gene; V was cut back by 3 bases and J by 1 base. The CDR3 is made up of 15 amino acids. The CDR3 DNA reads TGTGCCAGCTCACCCAGGACAGGCGAGTCCTACGAGCAGTACTTC. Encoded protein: CASSPRTGESYEQYF.

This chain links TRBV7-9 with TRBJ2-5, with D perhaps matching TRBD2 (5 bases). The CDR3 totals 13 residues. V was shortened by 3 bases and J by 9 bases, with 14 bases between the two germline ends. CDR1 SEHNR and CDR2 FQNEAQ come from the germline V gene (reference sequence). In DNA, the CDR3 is TGTGCCAGCAGCTTCGGTCAGAGAGGGCCCCAGTACTTC. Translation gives CASSFGQRGPQYF. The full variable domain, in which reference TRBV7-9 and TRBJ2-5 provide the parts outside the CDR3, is DTGVSQNPRHKITKRGQNVTFRCDPISEHNRLYWYRQTLGQGPEFLTYFQNEAQLEKSRLLSDRFSAERPKGSFSTLEIQRTEQGDSAMYLCASSFGQRGPQYFGPGTRLLVL.

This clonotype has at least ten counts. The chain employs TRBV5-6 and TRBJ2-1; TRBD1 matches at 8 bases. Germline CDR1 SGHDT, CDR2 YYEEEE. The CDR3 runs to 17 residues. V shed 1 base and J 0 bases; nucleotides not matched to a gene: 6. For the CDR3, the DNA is TGTGCCAGCAGCTTGATCGGCAGGGGGCTCTCCTACAATGAGCAGTTCTTC. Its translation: CASSLIGRGLSYNEQFF.

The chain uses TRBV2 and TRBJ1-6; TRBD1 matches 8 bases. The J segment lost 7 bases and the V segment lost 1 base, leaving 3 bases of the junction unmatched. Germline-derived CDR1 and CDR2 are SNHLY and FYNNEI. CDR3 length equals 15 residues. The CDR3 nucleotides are TGTGCCAGCAGTGAAGTCTCAGGGGGCAATTCACCCCTCCACTTT. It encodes CASSEVSGGNSPLHF.

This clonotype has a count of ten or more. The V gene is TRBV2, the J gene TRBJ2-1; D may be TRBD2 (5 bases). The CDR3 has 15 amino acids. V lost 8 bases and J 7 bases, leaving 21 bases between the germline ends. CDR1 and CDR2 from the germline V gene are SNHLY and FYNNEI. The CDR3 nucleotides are TGTGCCAGCCGCGATGGGGAGAGTGCACTGAATGAGCAGTTCTTC. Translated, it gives CASRDGESALNEQFF.

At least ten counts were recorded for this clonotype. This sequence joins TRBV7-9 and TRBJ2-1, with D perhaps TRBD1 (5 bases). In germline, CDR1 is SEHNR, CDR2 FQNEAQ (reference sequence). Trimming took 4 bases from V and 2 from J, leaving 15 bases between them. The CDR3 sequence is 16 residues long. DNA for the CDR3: TGTGCCAGCAGCTCGCGAGAGCCGACAGCCTACAATGAGCAGTTCTTC. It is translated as CASSSREPTAYNEQFF.

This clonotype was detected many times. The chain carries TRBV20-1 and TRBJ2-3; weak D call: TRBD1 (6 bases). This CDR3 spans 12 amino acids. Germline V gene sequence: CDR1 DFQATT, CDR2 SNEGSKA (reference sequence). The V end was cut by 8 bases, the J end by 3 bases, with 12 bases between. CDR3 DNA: TGCAGTTGGGAAGGGGGAACAGATACGCAGTATTTT. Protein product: CSWEGGTDTQYF.

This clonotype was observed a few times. The DNA of the CDR3 is TGCAGTGCTAGAGGATCATGGACAGGGGACTCTGGAAACACCATATATTTT. Translation gives CSARGSWTGDSGNTIYF. The rearrangement joins TRBV20-1 to TRBJ1-3; 9 bases are a match to TRBD1. Germline CDR1 DFQATT, CDR2 SNEGSKA (reference sequence). The CDR3 is 17 amino acids. Trimming took 1 base from V and 0 from J; bases not matched to a gene: 7.

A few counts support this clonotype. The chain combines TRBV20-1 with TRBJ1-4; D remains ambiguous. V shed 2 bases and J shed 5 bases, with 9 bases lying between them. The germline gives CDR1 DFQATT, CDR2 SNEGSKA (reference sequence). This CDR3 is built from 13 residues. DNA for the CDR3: TGCAGTGCTAGAAGGACGGTGAATGAAAAACTGTTTTTT. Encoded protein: CSARRTVNEKLFF.

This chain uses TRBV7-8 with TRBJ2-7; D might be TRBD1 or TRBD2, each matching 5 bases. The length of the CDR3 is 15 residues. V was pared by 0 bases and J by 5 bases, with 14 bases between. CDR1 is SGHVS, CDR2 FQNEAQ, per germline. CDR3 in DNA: TGTGCCAGCAGCTTAGCCGGGACCGCAAGACACGAGCAGTACTTC. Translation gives CASSLAGTARHEQYF.

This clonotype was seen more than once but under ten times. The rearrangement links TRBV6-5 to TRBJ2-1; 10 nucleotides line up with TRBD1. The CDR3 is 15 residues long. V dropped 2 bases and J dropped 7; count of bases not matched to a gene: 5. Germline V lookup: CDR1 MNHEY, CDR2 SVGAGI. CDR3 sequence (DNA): TGTGCCAGCAGTTACGGGACAGGGGTAAGGAATGAGCAGTTCTTC. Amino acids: CASSYGTGVRNEQFF.

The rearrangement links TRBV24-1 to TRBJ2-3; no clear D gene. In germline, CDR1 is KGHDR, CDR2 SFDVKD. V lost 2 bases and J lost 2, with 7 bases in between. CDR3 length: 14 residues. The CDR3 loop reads CATSDSISTDTQYF. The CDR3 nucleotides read TGTGCCACCAGTGATTCGATTTCCACAGATACGCAGTATTTT.

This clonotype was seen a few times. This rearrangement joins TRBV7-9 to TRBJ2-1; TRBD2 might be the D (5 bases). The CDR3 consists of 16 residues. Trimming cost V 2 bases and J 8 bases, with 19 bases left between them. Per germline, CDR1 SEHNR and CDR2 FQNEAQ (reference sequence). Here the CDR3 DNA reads TGTGCCAGCAGCTTATTTGTTAGCGTAGGGCTAGATGAGCAGTTCTTC. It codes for CASSLFVSVGLDEQFF.

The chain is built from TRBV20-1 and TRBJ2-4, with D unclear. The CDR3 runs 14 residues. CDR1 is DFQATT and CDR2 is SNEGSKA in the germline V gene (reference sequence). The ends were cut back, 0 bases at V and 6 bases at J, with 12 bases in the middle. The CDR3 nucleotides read TGCAGTGCTAGAGAGGCGATAGTAGCAAACATTCAGTACTTC. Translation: CSAREAIVANIQYF.

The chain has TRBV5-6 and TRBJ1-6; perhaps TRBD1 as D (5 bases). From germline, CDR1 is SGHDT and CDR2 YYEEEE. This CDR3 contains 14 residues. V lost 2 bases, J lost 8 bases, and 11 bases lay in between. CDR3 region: CASSFGGRDSPLHF. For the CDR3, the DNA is TGTGCCAGCAGCTTCGGGGGGAGAGATTCACCCCTCCACTTT.

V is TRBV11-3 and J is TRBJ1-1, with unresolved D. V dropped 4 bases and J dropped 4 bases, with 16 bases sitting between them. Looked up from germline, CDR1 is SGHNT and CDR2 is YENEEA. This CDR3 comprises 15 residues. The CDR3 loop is CASSSGPGLGTEAFF. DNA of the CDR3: TGTGCCAGCAGCTCCGGACCCGGATTAGGCACTGAAGCTTTCTTT.

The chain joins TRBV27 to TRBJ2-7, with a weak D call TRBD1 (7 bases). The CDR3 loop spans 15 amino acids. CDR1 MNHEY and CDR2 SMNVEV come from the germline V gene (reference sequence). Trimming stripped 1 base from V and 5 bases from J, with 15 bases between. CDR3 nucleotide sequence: TGTGCCAGCAGTTTATTGGGCGGGACAGCTAACGAGCAGTACTTC. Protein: CASSLLGGTANEQYF.

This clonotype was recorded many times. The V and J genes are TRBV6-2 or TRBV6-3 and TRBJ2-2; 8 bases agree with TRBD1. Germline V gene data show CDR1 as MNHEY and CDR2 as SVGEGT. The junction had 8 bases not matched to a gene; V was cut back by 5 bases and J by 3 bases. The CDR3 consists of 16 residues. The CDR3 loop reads CASSLSDRADTGELFF. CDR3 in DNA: TGTGCCAGCAGTCTCTCGGACAGGGCGGACACCGGGGAGCTGTTTTTT.

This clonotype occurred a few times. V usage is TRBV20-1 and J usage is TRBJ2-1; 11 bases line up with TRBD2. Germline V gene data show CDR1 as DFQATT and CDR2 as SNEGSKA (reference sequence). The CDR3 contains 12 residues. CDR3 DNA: TGCAGCACATTAGCGGGGGGGCGAGAGCAGTTCTTC. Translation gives CSTLAGGREQFF.

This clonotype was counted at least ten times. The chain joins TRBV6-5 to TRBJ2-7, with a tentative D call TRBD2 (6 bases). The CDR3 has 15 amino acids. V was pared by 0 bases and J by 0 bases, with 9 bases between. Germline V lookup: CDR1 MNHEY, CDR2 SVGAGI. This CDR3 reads CASSYSGGVSYEQYF. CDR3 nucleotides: TGTGCCAGCAGTTACTCGGGCGGGGTCTCCTACGAGCAGTACTTC.